The T cell receptor beta chain under discussion was sequenced for a study of shared clonotypes between healthy human individuals. Germline V gene lookup returns CDR1 MNHNY and CDR2 SVGAGI (reference sequence). The length of the CDR3 is 15 residues. The V gene lost 5 bases and the J gene lost 0 bases, with 11 bases spanning the gap. Notes on this clone: Antigen specificity is unknown.

On sorted subsets, replicate PCRs used 200 ng DNA, or tens of thousands of T cell genomes. Sequencing used immunoSEQ multiplex PCR; TCRdb keeps in-frame clones, though not all of them. This table holds a few million clones, around 90% found once. The study, taken as a whole, reports: About 4.5% of naive CD4 clonotypes were common to a few donors. With few donors, the genetic and exposure-history diversity represented was limited.

The specimen was naive CD4+ T cells from PBMCs. Subset described: CD45RA+ positively selected. This TCR was sampled from a man aged 18 to 29 in good health. Some clones in this sample may be carry-over from other donors' samples. The chain links TRBV6-6 to TRBJ2-1; D call uncertain. Here the CDR3 reads CASSSHFRSYNEQFF. In DNA, the CDR3 is TGTGCCAGCAGTAGCCACTTCCGCTCCTACAATGAGCAGTTCTTC.